Listed here is a single T cell receptor beta chain. This entry is derived from a study of T cell responses to AZD1222 COVID-19 vaccine. Assay used: immunoSEQ multiplex PCR; TCRdb lists only in-frame clones, some missing. The sample includes about 140,000 clones, roughly 90% of them seen just once. The input for sequencing was peripheral blood, taken on day 0 of AZD1222 vaccination. This TCR was sampled from an adult in good health.

The CDR3 nucleotides are TGTGCCAGCAGCTTAACGCCCCCACAGGGGGCGCGAGAGACCCAGTACTTC. As protein: CASSLTPPQGARETQYF. The V call is TRBV7-8, the J call TRBJ2-5; 9 bases fit TRBD1. V was pared by 2 bases and J by 4 bases, with 11 bases of the junction left unmatched. The CDR3 is 17 residues long. CDR1 SGHVS and CDR2 FQNEAQ come from the germline V gene. Together with reference TRBV7-8 and TRBJ2-5, the CDR3 gives the full variable domain: GAGVSQSPRYKVAKRGQDVALRCDPISGHVSLFWYQQALGQGPEFLTYFQNEAQLDKSGLPSDRFFAERPEGSVSTLKIQRTQQEDSAVYLCASSLTPPQGARETQYFGPGTRLLVL.